Listed below are T cell receptor beta chains from one sample, sequenced in a study of cytomegalovirus exposure and HLA in healthy donors. TCRdb's copy holds only in-frame clones and misses some; the assay was immunoSEQ multiplex PCR. The repertoire holds approximately 97,000 clones, with about 81% as singletons. The specimen was PBMCs. The receptor source for this set is a woman aged 40 to 50 in good health and CMV-seropositive. Both conserved end residues are part of each CDR3. A D gene is named only where the DNA matches it firmly. The size of a clone is reported for some rows only, either as once, few or many, or as a class for expanded clones.

length: 13
J: TRBJ2-7
V: TRBV7-7
D: NA
size: NA
CDR3: CASSLREGYEQYF
DNA: TGTGCTAGCAGCTTAAGAGAGGGCTACGAGCAGTACTTC

length: 15
J: TRBJ1-2
V: TRBV5-8
D: NA
size: NA
CDR3: CASSQDRWKGSGYTF
DNA: TGTGCCAGCAGCCAAGACAGGTGGAAAGGTAGTGGCTACACCTTC

length: 14
J: TRBJ2-3
V: TRBV2
D: TRBD1
size: NA
CDR3: CASSAGTATDTQYF
DNA: TGTGCCAGCAGTGCCGGGACAGCCACAGATACGCAGTATTTT

length: 15
J: TRBJ1-4
V: TRBV25-1
D: TRBD1
size: few
CDR3: CASSSGTGEVEKLFF
DNA: TGTGCCAGCAGTTCAGGGACAGGGGAGGTCGAAAAACTGTTTTTT

length: 13
J: TRBJ1-2
V: TRBV28
D: NA
size: NA
CDR3: CASTYREPYGYTF
DNA: TGTGCCAGCACCTACCGGGAACCTTATGGCTACACCTTC

length: 15
J: TRBJ1-1
V: TRBV6-5
D: TRBD1
size: few
CDR3: CASSRPGTGNTEAFF
DNA: TGTGCCAGCAGCCGCCCCGGGACAGGGAACACTGAAGCTTTCTTT

length: 16
J: TRBJ1-5
V: TRBV19
D: TRBD1
size: few
CDR3: CASSIIGTGNNQPQHF
DNA: TGTGCCAGTAGTATTATTGGGACAGGGAACAATCAGCCCCAGCATTTT

length: 14
J: TRBJ2-7
V: TRBV5-1
D: NA
size: NA
CDR3: CASSLVSSSYEQYF
DNA: TGCGCCAGCAGCTTGGTTTCCAGCTCCTACGAGCAGTACTTC

length: 13
J: TRBJ1-5
V: TRBV25-1
D: TRBD1
size: few
CDR3: CASTGDRAQPQHF
DNA: TGTGCCAGCACCGGGGACAGGGCTCAGCCCCAGCATTTT

length: 13
J: TRBJ2-5
V: TRBV7-6
D: TRBD1
size: NA
CDR3: CASGLGQARTQYF
DNA: TGTGCCAGCGGACTGGGACAGGCTAGGACCCAGTACTTC

length: 15
J: TRBJ1-3
V: TRBV7-2
D: TRBD1
size: NA
CDR3: CASSSSTGVGNTIYF
DNA: TGTGCCAGCAGCTCCTCGACAGGGGTTGGAAACACCATATATTTT

length: 15
J: TRBJ2-5
V: TRBV6-1
D: NA
size: NA
CDR3: CASSGGPRTLETQYF
DNA: TGTGCCAGCAGTGGTGGTCCTAGAACGTTAGAGACCCAGTACTTC

length: 15
J: TRBJ2-3
V: TRBV13
D: TRBD1
size: NA
CDR3: CASSLGTGGSDTQYF
DNA: TGTGCCAGCAGCCTAGGGACAGGGGGCTCAGATACGCAGTATTTT

length: 10
J: TRBJ2-7
V: TRBV9
D: NA
size: NA
CDR3: CARERAEQYF
DNA: TGTGCCAGAGAGAGGGCCGAGCAGTACTTC

length: 14
J: TRBJ1-2
V: TRBV28
D: TRBD1
size: NA
CDR3: CASSGTARPDGYTF
DNA: TGTGCCAGCAGCGGGACAGCTCGGCCCGATGGCTACACCTTC

length: 20
J: TRBJ2-1
V: TRBV12-5
D: TRBD2
size: NA
CDR3: CASGPNPGTSGKRSYNEQFF
DNA: TGTGCTAGTGGTCCGAACCCCGGGACTAGCGGGAAGAGGTCCTACAATGAGCAGTTCTTC

length: 16
J: TRBJ2-6
V: TRBV28
D: NA
size: few
CDR3: CASSLESQTGANVLTF
DNA: TGTGCCAGCAGTTTAGAATCCCAGACTGGGGCCAACGTCCTGACTTTC

length: 15
J: TRBJ1-1
V: TRBV5-1
D: NA
size: many
CDR3: CASSLSGQMNTEAFF
DNA: TGCGCCAGCAGCCTTTCGGGACAAATGAACACTGAAGCTTTCTTT

length: 19
J: TRBJ2-6
V: TRBV7-2
D: TRBD2
size: NA
CDR3: CASSLVGGGRGSGANVLTF
DNA: TGTGCCAGCAGCTTAGTTGGAGGCGGGAGAGGCTCTGGGGCCAACGTCCTGACTTTC

length: 13
J: TRBJ2-1
V: TRBV28
D: NA
size: NA
CDR3: CASSFGGYNEQFF
DNA: TGTGCCAGCAGTTTCGGGGGATACAATGAGCAGTTCTTC

length: 13
J: TRBJ1-1
V: TRBV10-1
D: NA
size: NA
CDR3: CASSDRLNTEAFF
DNA: TGCGCCAGCAGCGACAGGTTGAACACTGAAGCTTTCTTT

length: 16
J: TRBJ2-1
V: TRBV10-1
D: TRBD2
size: NA
CDR3: CASSEPIPGGHNEQFF
DNA: TGCGCCAGCAGTGAGCCGATCCCGGGGGGTCACAATGAGCAGTTCTTC

length: 16
J: TRBJ1-4
V: TRBV5-1
D: NA
size: NA
CDR3: CASSQRGGGTDEKLFF
DNA: TGCGCCAGCAGCCAAAGAGGGGGGGGTACGGATGAAAAACTGTTTTTT

length: 16
J: TRBJ2-7
V: TRBV28
D: TRBD2
size: NA
CDR3: CASRQDGGRRIYEQYF
DNA: TGTGCCAGCAGACAGGATGGCGGGAGGAGGATCTACGAGCAGTACTTC

length: 14
J: TRBJ2-7
V: TRBV6-1
D: NA
size: few
CDR3: CASSAGGGDGEQYF
DNA: TGTGCCAGCAGTGCTGGTGGAGGGGACGGCGAGCAGTACTTC

length: 14
J: TRBJ2-7
V: TRBV4-1
D: NA
size: once
CDR3: CASSQGAGPYEQYF
DNA: TGCGCCAGCAGCCAAGGGGCGGGCCCCTACGAGCAGTACTTC

length: 12
J: TRBJ2-2
V: TRBV2
D: NA
size: few
CDR3: CATMGGAGELFF
DNA: TGTGCCACGATGGGAGGCGCCGGGGAGCTGTTTTTT

length: 14
J: TRBJ2-3
V: TRBV4-1
D: NA
size: NA
CDR3: CASSPGTFTDTQYF
DNA: TGCGCCAGCAGCCCCGGGACATTCACAGATACGCAGTATTTT

length: 13
J: TRBJ2-7
V: TRBV29-1
D: TRBD2
size: NA
CDR3: CSVEGGITYEQYF
DNA: TGCAGCGTTGAGGGGGGGATTACCTACGAGCAGTACTTC

length: 15
J: TRBJ1-1
V: TRBV9
D: TRBD1
size: once
CDR3: CASSVATGQLAEAFF
DNA: TGTGCCAGCAGCGTAGCTACGGGACAGCTCGCTGAAGCTTTCTTT

length: 14
J: TRBJ2-5
V: TRBV27
D: TRBD2
size: few
CDR3: CASSLVGGQETQYF
DNA: TGTGCCAGCAGTTTGGTGGGAGGGCAAGAGACCCAGTACTTC

length: 13
J: TRBJ1-1
V: TRBV28
D: NA
size: NA
CDR3: CASSFREAPEAFF
DNA: TGTGCCAGCAGTTTCCGAGAAGCGCCTGAAGCTTTCTTT

length: 11
J: TRBJ2-5
V: TRBV7-6
D: NA
size: few
CDR3: CASSFGETQYF
DNA: TGTGCCAGCAGCTTCGGAGAGACCCAGTACTTC

length: 15
J: TRBJ1-5
V: TRBV27
D: TRBD1
size: NA
CDR3: CASSSLQGAGQPQHF
DNA: TGTGCCAGCAGTTCCCTTCAGGGGGCCGGTCAGCCCCAGCATTTT

length: 13
J: TRBJ2-3
V: TRBV2
D: NA
size: NA
CDR3: CASRTGPTDTQYF
DNA: TGTGCCAGCAGGACAGGCCCCACAGATACGCAGTATTTT

length: 14
J: TRBJ1-2
V: TRBV30
D: NA
size: NA
CDR3: CAWSPQGWNYGYTF
DNA: TGTGCCTGGAGTCCCCAGGGGTGGAACTATGGCTACACCTTC

length: 15
J: TRBJ2-2
V: TRBV18
D: TRBD1
size: NA
CDR3: CASSEQGARTGELFF
DNA: TGTGCCAGCTCAGAACAGGGGGCGCGCACCGGGGAGCTGTTTTTT

length: 14
J: TRBJ1-1
V: TRBV29-1
D: TRBD1
size: NA
CDR3: CSVLRQGQNTEAFF
DNA: TGCAGCGTTCTCCGACAGGGACAGAACACTGAAGCTTTCTTT

length: 14
J: TRBJ2-7
V: TRBV6-1
D: TRBD2
size: NA
CDR3: CACSSDSGTHEQYF
DNA: TGTGCCTGCTCCTCCGATAGCGGGACCCACGAGCAGTACTTC

length: 16
J: TRBJ2-3
V: TRBV4-1
D: NA
size: NA
CDR3: CASSQGMGGATGTQYF
DNA: TGCGCCAGCAGCCAAGGGATGGGGGGGGCCACTGGAACGCAGTATTTT

length: 14
J: TRBJ1-4
V: TRBV2
D: TRBD1
size: NA
CDR3: CASSPDRGGEKLFF
DNA: TGTGCCAGCAGCCCGGACAGGGGAGGAGAAAAACTGTTTTTT

length: 14
J: TRBJ2-1
V: TRBV29-1
D: TRBD2
size: NA
CDR3: CSVFGRGGYNEQFF
DNA: TGCAGCGTCTTCGGGAGGGGCGGCTACAATGAGCAGTTCTTC

length: 13
J: TRBJ2-1
V: TRBV6-4
D: NA
size: NA
CDR3: CASSVDSYNEQFF
DNA: TGTGCCAGCAGCGTTGACTCTTACAATGAGCAGTTCTTC

length: 13
J: TRBJ2-1
V: TRBV6-1
D: TRBD2
size: NA
CDR3: CANGLAQYNEQFF
DNA: TGTGCCAACGGACTAGCTCAATACAATGAGCAGTTCTTC

length: 15
J: TRBJ2-7
V: TRBV7-2
D: TRBD2
size: NA
CDR3: CASSLVGGRFYEQYF
DNA: TGTGCCAGCAGCTTAGTAGGCGGGAGATTCTACGAGCAGTACTTC

length: 14
J: TRBJ2-1
V: TRBV2
D: TRBD1
size: few
CDR3: CASSRTGSYNEQFF
DNA: TGTGCCAGCAGTCGGACAGGTTCCTACAATGAGCAGTTCTTC

length: 16
J: TRBJ2-1
V: TRBV27
D: NA
size: NA
CDR3: CASSFLPSGEYNEQFF
DNA: TGTGCCAGCAGTTTTCTTCCCAGCGGAGAGTACAATGAGCAGTTCTTC

length: 15
J: TRBJ1-4
V: TRBV6-1
D: NA
size: NA
CDR3: CASTSRTATNEKLFF
DNA: TGTGCCAGCACGAGTCGAACCGCAACTAATGAAAAACTGTTTTTT

length: 11
J: TRBJ2-1
V: TRBV6-5
D: NA
size: many
CDR3: CASSSANEQFF
DNA: TGTGCCAGCAGTTCCGCGAATGAGCAGTTCTTC

length: 16
J: TRBJ2-7
V: TRBV5-4
D: TRBD2
size: NA
CDR3: CASSPRTSGSLHEQYF
DNA: TGTGCCAGCAGCCCGAGGACTAGCGGGAGTCTCCACGAGCAGTACTTC

length: 17
J: TRBJ2-5
V: TRBV11-2
D: NA
size: NA
CDR3: CASSLSSDAGIQETQYF
DNA: TGTGCCAGCAGCCTCAGCTCGGATGCGGGCATCCAAGAGACCCAGTACTTC

length: 13
J: TRBJ2-1
V: TRBV6-5
D: NA
size: NA
CDR3: CASSRKVLEFVVF
DNA: TGTGCCAGCAGCAGAAAAGTACTAGAATTCGTGGTCTTC

length: 15
J: TRBJ1-5
V: TRBV19
D: NA
size: NA
CDR3: CASSPTSGGNQPQHF
DNA: TGTGCCAGTAGTCCTACATCGGGCGGGAATCAGCCCCAGCATTTT